This TCR beta chain was identified in a study of blood T cell repertoires in COVID-19. Authors' processing steps: Estimates of nucleated cell counts were drawn from the amplification of reference gene primers. Sequenced by immunoSEQ multiplex PCR; TCRdb stores in-frame clones only, minus some. That table gives V, J and clone size, and the DNA gave D and trimming. Of 430,000 or so clones listed, roughly 88% were seen once; the top ten hold 1.8%. Participants' reported clinical history set cohort assignment. The germline CDR1 and CDR2 sequences are SEHNR and FQNEAQ (reference sequence). This CDR3 contains 14 residues. Trimming cost V 1 base and J 10 bases, with 13 bases left between them.

The gene calls are TRBV7-9 and TRBJ1-4; D uncertain. This TCR derives from a woman in her 40s who had recovered from COVID-19. Input material: PBMCs or T cells enriched from blood (not recorded which). The CDR3, as DNA: TGTGCCAGCAGCTTAGAGTCCTTGGAGGCAAAACTGTTTTTT. Translation: CASSLESLEAKLFF. Full variable domain (remainder filled in from reference TRBV7-9 and TRBJ1-4): DTGVSQNPRHKITKRGQNVTFRCDPISEHNRLYWYRQTLGQGPEFLTYFQNEAQLEKSRLLSDRFSAERPKGSFSTLEIQRTEQGDSAMYLCASSLESLEAKLFFGSGTQLSVL.